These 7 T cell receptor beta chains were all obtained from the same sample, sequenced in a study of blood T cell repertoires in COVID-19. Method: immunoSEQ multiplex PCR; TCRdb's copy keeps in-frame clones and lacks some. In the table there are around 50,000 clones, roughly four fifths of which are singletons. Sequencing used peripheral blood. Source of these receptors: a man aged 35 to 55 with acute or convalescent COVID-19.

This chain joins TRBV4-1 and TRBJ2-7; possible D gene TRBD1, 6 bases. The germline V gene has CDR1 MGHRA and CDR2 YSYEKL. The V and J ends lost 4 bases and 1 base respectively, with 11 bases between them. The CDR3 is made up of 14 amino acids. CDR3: CASSPEQGSYEQYF. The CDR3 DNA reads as TGCGCCAGCAGCCCCGAGCAGGGGTCCTACGAGCAGTACTTC.

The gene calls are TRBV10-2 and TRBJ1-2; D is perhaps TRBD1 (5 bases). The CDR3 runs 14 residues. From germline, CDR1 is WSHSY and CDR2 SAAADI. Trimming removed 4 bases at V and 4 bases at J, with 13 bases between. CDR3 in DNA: TGCGCCAGCAGTGTTGGGGCAGGCCTCTATGGCTACACCTTC. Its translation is CASSVGAGLYGYTF.

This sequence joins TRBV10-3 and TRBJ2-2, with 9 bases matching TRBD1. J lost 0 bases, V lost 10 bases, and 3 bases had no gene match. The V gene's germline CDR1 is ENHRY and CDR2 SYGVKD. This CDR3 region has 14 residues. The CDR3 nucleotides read TGTGCCACGACAGGGGGATCGAACACCGGGGAGCTGTTTTTT. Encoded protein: CATTGGSNTGELFF.

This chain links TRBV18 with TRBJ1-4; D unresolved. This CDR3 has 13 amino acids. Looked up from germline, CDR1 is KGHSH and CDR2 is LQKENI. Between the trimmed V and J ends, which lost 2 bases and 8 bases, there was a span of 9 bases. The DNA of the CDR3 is TGTGCCAGCTCACCAGGACTGATCGAAAAACTGTTTTTT. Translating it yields CASSPGLIEKLFF.

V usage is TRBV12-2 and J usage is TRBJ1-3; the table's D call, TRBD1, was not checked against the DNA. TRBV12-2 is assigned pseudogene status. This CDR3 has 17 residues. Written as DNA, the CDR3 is TGTGCAAGTCGCTTACCGAAGGGGACAGGGACTGGAAACACCATATATTTT. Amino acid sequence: CASRLPKGTGTGNTIYF.

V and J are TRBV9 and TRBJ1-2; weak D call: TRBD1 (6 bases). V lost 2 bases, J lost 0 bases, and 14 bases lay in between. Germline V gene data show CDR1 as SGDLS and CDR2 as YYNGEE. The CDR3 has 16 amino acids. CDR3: CASSVRSGTPNYGYTF. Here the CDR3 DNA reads TGTGCCAGCAGCGTCCGATCCGGGACACCTAACTATGGCTACACCTTC.

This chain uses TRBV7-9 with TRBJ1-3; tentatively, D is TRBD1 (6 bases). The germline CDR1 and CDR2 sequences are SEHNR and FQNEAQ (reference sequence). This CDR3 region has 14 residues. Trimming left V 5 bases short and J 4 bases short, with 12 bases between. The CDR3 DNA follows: TGTGCCAGCAGCCCGACAGGCTTCGGAAACACCATATATTTT. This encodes CASSPTGFGNTIYF.